This entry lists 20 T cell receptor beta chains sequenced from one sample in a study of regulatory T cells in long-lasting Graves disease. Time point here: newly diagnosed GD, antithyroid drugs for less than 3 months. With RNA extracted from PBMCs as input, the TCR library was made. Investigators prepared the TCR beta libraries by applying iRepertoire HTBI primers and Arm-PCR of CDR3 regions. TCRdb re-analysed the multiplex PCR reads in MiXCR, keeping a single row per CDR3 protein. The sample carries hundreds of thousands of distinct CDR3 sequences, roughly a sixth recorded once. These same records also appear under a second study, on T cells in Graves' hyperthyroidism and ophthalmopathy.

The specimen comprised peripheral blood mononuclear cells (PBMCs), sampled at new diagnosis, from a patient treated with antithyroid drugs. The receptors were sampled from a man aged 18-30 years with Graves disease.

The table lists this clonotype with many counts. The chain couples TRBV28 to TRBJ2-7; 9 bases are shared with TRBD1. CDR1 and CDR2 (germline): MDHEN, SYDVKM. CDR3 length: 12 residues. The ends lost 8 bases at V and 4 bases at J; junction bases unmatched: 3. CDR3 nucleotide sequence: TGTGCCAGCGGGGACAGGGAGTACGAGCAGTACTTC. Protein product: CASGDREYEQYF.

This clonotype was picked up many times. This chain links TRBV20-1 with TRBJ2-1; TRBD2 is a possible D gene (5 bases). The germline gives CDR1 DFQATT, CDR2 SNEGSKA (reference sequence). V dropped 3 bases and J dropped 0 bases, with 15 bases sitting between them. This CDR3 is built from 16 residues. Here the CDR3 DNA reads TGCAGTGCTAGGTCGACGGGATCCCTCTCCTACAATGAGCAGTTCTTC. Protein: CSARSTGSLSYNEQFF.

This clonotype showed up just a few times. The V gene is TRBV20-1, the J gene TRBJ2-5; D possibly matches TRBD1 or TRBD2 (6 bases each). The V and J ends lost 3 bases and 2 bases respectively, with 13 bases between them. CDR3 length: 14 residues. Germline CDR1 is DFQATT and CDR2 is SNEGSKA (reference sequence). The CDR3 reads CSARGGLAQETQYF. In DNA form, the CDR3 reads TGCAGTGCTAGGGGGGGCCTAGCGCAAGAGACCCAGTACTTC.

This clonotype occurred many times. An end of the junction does not agree with germline; a read error may underlie this. The V call is TRBV2, the J call TRBJ2-5, with 8 bases fitting TRBD1. Germline V CDR1 and CDR2: SNHLY, FYNNEI. The CDR3 is made up of 14 amino acids. CDR3 nucleotides: TGTGCCAGCAGGGAAGGACAGGGTCAAGAGACCCAGTACTTC. This gives the protein CASREGQGQETQYF.

This clonotype was counted many times. The chain has TRBV6-1 and TRBJ1-3; D is unresolved. CDR1 and CDR2 from the germline V gene are MNHNS and SASEGT. V gave up 1 base and J gave up 7 bases, with 11 bases separating them. The CDR3 length is 14 residues. The CDR3 protein is CASSEVRTVNTIYF. The CDR3, as DNA: TGTGCCAGCAGTGAAGTCAGGACGGTGAACACCATATATTTT.

This clonotype was recorded a few times. The genes are TRBV20-1 and TRBJ2-1; D remains ambiguous. The CDR3 has 16 residues. CDR1 and CDR2 (germline): DFQATT, SNEGSKA (reference sequence). V was trimmed by 1 base and J by 6 bases, leaving 19 bases between them. The CDR3 spells CSARVRPGLLPNEQFF. For the CDR3, the DNA is TGCAGTGCTAGAGTCCGTCCGGGTCTCCTGCCCAATGAGCAGTTCTTC.

The chain links TRBV9 to TRBJ2-7, with D perhaps given as TRBD1 or TRBD2 (5 bases each). The V and J ends lost 6 bases and 6 bases respectively, with 19 bases between them. The CDR3 covers 14 residues. Germline lookup yields CDR1 SGDLS and CDR2 YYNGEE. For the CDR3, the DNA is TGTGCCAGCAACACGGAAGGAGGTGGGGGCGAGCAGTACTTC. It encodes CASNTEGGGGEQYF.

Only a few counts were recorded for this clonotype. The chain is built from TRBV30 and TRBJ1-6; 9 bases match TRBD1. The J segment lost 4 bases and the V segment lost 6 bases, leaving 7 bases of the junction unmatched. The length of the CDR3 is 15 residues. Germline assignment: CDR1 GTSNPN and CDR2 SVGIG (reference sequence). The CDR3 DNA is TGTGCCTGTTTGGACAGGGGCCTATATAATTCACCCCTCCACTTT. Protein sequence: CACLDRGLYNSPLHF.

The J gene is TRBJ2-2, the V gene TRBV27; 8 bases agree with TRBD1. This CDR3 has 18 residues. Per germline, CDR1 MNHEY and CDR2 SMNVEV (reference sequence). Unmatched junction bases numbered 18, after V lost 6 bases and J lost 6 bases. CDR3 loop: CASSFKVAAQGAPGELFF. Here the CDR3 DNA reads TGTGCCAGCAGCTTTAAAGTAGCGGCGCAGGGGGCCCCCGGGGAGCTGTTTTTT.

This rearrangement joins TRBV30 to TRBJ1-6; 9 nucleotides match TRBD1. This CDR3 has 14 residues. Germline V gives CDR1 GTSNPN, CDR2 SVGIG (reference sequence). V trimming: 2 bases; J trimming: 8 bases; junction bases outside the gene matches: 4. In DNA form, the CDR3 reads TGTGCCTGGAGTTTGGGACAGGGTTATTCACCCCTCCACTTT. As protein: CAWSLGQGYSPLHF.

In this sample, this clonotype turned up many times. A much larger clone lies one base from this, so it may be a read error. The gene calls are TRBV12-3 or TRBV12-4 and TRBJ2-1; no definite D call. The J call may be wrong; the DNA end is better matched by TRBJ2-5. The CDR3 sequence is 11 residues long. Here the CDR3 reads CASGSQETQYF. CDR3 bases: TGTGCCAGCGGCTCCCAAGAGACCCAGTACTTC.

This clonotype was found many times. This sequence joins TRBV7-3 and TRBJ2-1, with 12 nucleotides matching TRBD1. The germline CDR1 and CDR2 sequences are SGHTA and FQGTGA. Trimming removed 1 base from V and 7 bases from J; junction bases left unmatched: 14. The CDR3 runs 19 residues. The CDR3 here is CASSLRGERGQGARNEQFF. CDR3 nucleotide sequence: TGTGCCAGCAGCTTAAGGGGAGAGAGGGGACAGGGGGCTCGTAATGAGCAGTTCTTC.

In this sample, this clonotype turned up many times. The chain recombines TRBV30 with TRBJ2-7; TRBD1 is a possible D gene (7 bases). V gave up 2 bases and J gave up 2 bases, with 10 bases separating them. CDR1 and CDR2 from the germline V gene are GTSNPN and SVGIG (reference sequence). CDR3 length equals 13 residues. The CDR3 spells CAWSQGGPYEQYF. The CDR3 DNA reads as TGTGCCTGGAGTCAGGGGGGCCCCTACGAGCAGTACTTC.

In its sample, this clonotype was seen many times. The V call is TRBV28, the J call TRBJ1-1, with no clear D. The CDR3 contains 13 residues. V was trimmed by 7 bases and J by 0 bases, leaving 9 bases between them. CDR1 is MDHEN and CDR2 is SYDVKM in the germline V gene. The CDR3 bases are TGTGCCAGCAACCCCGCCATGAACACTGAAGCTTTCTTT. It translates to CASNPAMNTEAFF.

This clonotype was recorded many times. The gene calls are TRBV5-1 and TRBJ2-7, with D unclear. This CDR3 has 14 residues. Germline V CDR1 and CDR2: SGHRS, YFSETQ. V lost 1 base and J 7 bases, leaving 15 bases between the germline ends. The CDR3 coding sequence is TGCGCCAGCAGCTTGTCCCCGGACCCCCGGGAGCAGTACTTC. This translates into CASSLSPDPREQYF.

This clonotype was counted between two and nine times. The chain couples TRBV5-1 to TRBJ2-1; the match to TRBD2 covers 8 bases. This CDR3 has 16 residues. CDR1 and CDR2 (germline): SGHRS, YFSETQ. V lost 0 bases to trimming and J lost 2 bases; unmatched junction nucleotides: 4. This CDR3 is CASSLGLARAYNEQFF. The CDR3 DNA reads TGCGCCAGCAGCTTGGGACTAGCGCGAGCCTACAATGAGCAGTTCTTC.

This clonotype was seen at least ten times. This chain uses TRBV12-3 or TRBV12-4 with TRBJ2-2; D possibly corresponds to TRBD1 (6 bases). Trimming left V 4 bases short and J 6 bases short, with 9 bases between. The length of the CDR3 is 13 residues. CDR3 bases: TGTGCCAGCAGTTGGACAGATTCCGGGGAGCTGTTTTTT. Protein: CASSWTDSGELFF.

This clonotype occurred a few times. The chain uses TRBV18 and TRBJ1-2; D possibly corresponds to TRBD1 (6 bases). Trimming stripped 6 bases from V and 8 bases from J, with 13 bases between. The CDR3 covers 12 residues. Germline V CDR1 and CDR2: KGHSH, LQKENI. Here the CDR3 reads CASSSGEFGYTF. The CDR3 nucleotides are TGTGCCAGCTCCTCAGGGGAATTCGGCTACACCTTC.

This clonotype showed up many times. V is TRBV27 and J is TRBJ1-2; D unclear. Germline V gives CDR1 MNHEY, CDR2 SMNVEV (reference sequence). There are 16 residues in the CDR3. V gave up 5 bases and J gave up 5 bases, with 21 bases separating them. The CDR3, as DNA: TGTGCCAGCAGTCCACCCACGGCGCAGGCATTGTATGGCTACACCTTC. Its protein product is CASSPPTAQALYGYTF.

The chain couples TRBV19 to TRBJ2-5, with D uncertain. CDR1 is LNHDA, CDR2 SQIVND, per germline (reference sequence). The CDR3 loop spans 14 amino acids. Deletions cut 0 bases from V and 1 base from J, with 6 bases between. CDR3 DNA sequence: TGTGCCAGTAGTATAGATCACGCCCAAGAGACCCAGTACTTC. Translating gives CASSIDHAQETQYF. Together with reference TRBV19 and TRBJ2-5, the CDR3 gives the full variable domain: DGGITQSPKYLFRKEGQNVTLSCEQNLNHDAMYWYRQDPGQGLRLIYYSQIVNDFQKGDIAEGYSVSREKKESFPLTVTSAQKNPTAFYLCASSIDHAQETQYFGPGTRLLVL.